The next 13 T cell receptor beta chains were all read from a single sample in a study of CD8 T cells in Susac syndrome. Random-hexamer reverse transcription was applied to about 0.45 to 1 ug RNA. TCRdb passed the immunoSEQ multiplex PCR reads through MiXCR, listing each CDR3 protein once. The sample consists of approximately 300,000 distinct CDR3 sequences, about nine tenths of them appearing once. The sample consisted of CD8+ T cells from PBMCs. These receptors came from a human donor with multiple sclerosis.

The J gene is TRBJ2-6, the V gene TRBV27; no firm D call. Trimming removed 6 bases from V and 2 bases from J, with 8 bases in between. CDR1 and CDR2 (germline): MNHEY, SMNVEV (reference sequence). The CDR3 has 14 amino acids. The CDR3 DNA reads TGTGCCAGCAGAGGTGCCCCTGGGGCCAACGTCCTGACTTTC. Translation: CASRGAPGANVLTF.

The chain carries TRBV6-5 and TRBJ1-1, with 7 nucleotides matching TRBD1. From germline, CDR1 is MNHEY and CDR2 SVGAGI. This CDR3 comprises 16 residues. With V trimmed by 1 base and J by 0 bases, 5 bases remained unmatched. In DNA form, the CDR3 reads TGTGCCAGCAGTTACTTCCAGGGGGGAATGAACACTGAAGCTTTCTTT. It is translated as CASSYFQGGMNTEAFF.

The V gene is TRBV9, the J gene TRBJ2-7; 11 bases are shared with TRBD1. This CDR3 has 13 amino acids. CDR1 is SGDLS and CDR2 is YYNGEE in the germline V gene. J gave up 5 bases and V 5 bases, and 3 bases lay outside the gene matches. The CDR3 here is CASRGQGGDEQYF. CDR3 in DNA: TGTGCCAGCAGGGGACAGGGGGGAGACGAGCAGTACTTC.

This chain links TRBV11-2 with TRBJ2-1; D call uncertain. V was shortened by 0 bases and J by 10 bases, with 16 bases between the two germline ends. CDR1 is SGHAT, CDR2 FQNNGV, per germline. The CDR3 is made up of 15 amino acids. The CDR3: CASSLEGDLGSEQFF. CDR3 nucleotide sequence: TGTGCCAGCAGCTTAGAAGGTGATTTAGGGTCCGAGCAGTTCTTC.

The chain carries TRBV4-2 and TRBJ2-1, with TRBD1 as a possible D gene (5 bases). CDR1 LGHNA and CDR2 YNFKEQ come from the germline V gene. This CDR3 contains 15 residues. V lost 1 base and J 6 bases, leaving 13 bases between the germline ends. CDR3 region: CASSQVSQGGNEQFF. The DNA of the CDR3 is TGTGCCAGCAGCCAAGTTTCGCAGGGTGGCAATGAGCAGTTCTTC.

A single count supports this clonotype. This rearrangement joins TRBV6-2 or TRBV6-3 to TRBJ2-6; D unclear. The V end was cut by 1 base, the J end by 3 bases, with 4 bases between. The germline gives CDR1 MNHEY, CDR2 SVGEGT. The CDR3 spans 14 residues. CDR3 sequence reads: CASSYWRGANVLTF. CDR3 sequence (DNA): TGTGCCAGCAGTTACTGGCGTGGGGCCAACGTCCTGACTTTC.

The chain recombines TRBV7-8 with TRBJ1-1; tentative D call: TRBD1 (5 bases). Germline V gives CDR1 SGHVS, CDR2 FQNEAQ. This CDR3 spans 17 amino acids. The ends were cut back, 1 base at V and 0 bases at J, with 15 bases in the middle. As DNA, the CDR3 is TGTGCCAGCAGCTTAGACCCAGGACACACCATGAACACTGAAGCTTTCTTT. Amino acids: CASSLDPGHTMNTEAFF.

This chain joins TRBV20-1 and TRBJ2-1; D gene uncertain. V shed 3 bases and J shed 2 bases, with 14 bases lying between them. The CDR3 spans 15 residues. The germline V gene encodes CDR1 DFQATT and CDR2 SNEGSKA (reference sequence). The CDR3 here is CSARGIPETYNEQFF. The CDR3 region has the DNA TGCAGTGCTAGGGGGATTCCCGAAACCTACAATGAGCAGTTCTTC.

The chain joins TRBV12-3 or TRBV12-4 to TRBJ1-1; no firm D call. V lost 6 bases to trimming and J lost 4 bases, with 12 bases between them. There are 13 residues in the CDR3. CDR3 nucleotide sequence: TGTGCCAGCAGCCGGGGTTGGGCCACTGAAGCTTTCTTT. Its translation is CASSRGWATEAFF.

In its sample, this clonotype was seen once. The chain combines TRBV5-6 with TRBJ2-7; 8 bases are shared with TRBD1. This CDR3 is built from 13 residues. Germline V CDR1 and CDR2: SGHDT, YYEEEE. The V segment lost 6 bases and the J segment 2 bases; nucleotides outside the gene matches: 4. CDR3 loop: CASTWTGTYEQYF. For the CDR3, the DNA is TGTGCCAGCACATGGACAGGGACCTACGAGCAGTACTTC.

The J gene is TRBJ1-6, the V gene TRBV27, with D unresolved. Germline values: CDR1 MNHEY, CDR2 SMNVEV (reference sequence). V was clipped by 6 bases and J by 3 bases, with 15 bases between them. CDR3 size: 16 residues. The chain's CDR3 is CASRPGGTLYNSPLHF. The CDR3, as DNA: TGTGCCAGCAGACCTGGAGGAACACTCTATAATTCACCCCTCCACTTT.

As concerns this clonotype: A read error may account for a junction end that differs from germline. The chain recombines TRBV7-7 with TRBJ2-5, with D possibly being TRBD1 (5 bases). The CDR3 has 15 residues. Germline V gene sequence: CDR1 SSHAT, CDR2 FNYEAQ (reference sequence). CDR3 nucleotide sequence: TGTGCTAGCAGCTTAGGGGCAGCTAGCCAAGAGACCCAGTACTTC. As protein: CASSLGAASQETQYF.

This chain joins TRBV5-5 and TRBJ2-1; the D gene is possibly TRBD2 (5 bases). In germline, CDR1 is SGHKS, CDR2 YYEKEE (reference sequence). The CDR3 length is 11 residues. Trimming took off 2 bases at V and 14 bases at J, with 11 bases between the two ends. The DNA of the CDR3 is TGTGCCAGCAGCTTCCTCGGAGGCGAGTTCTTC. As protein: CASSFLGGEFF.